The clone carrying this T cell receptor beta chain has a count of ten or more. Synthesis of cDNA was carried out by template-switch 5'RACE. The reaction used 10-nucleotide random UMIs. TCRdb passed the 5' RACE reads through MiXCR, listing each CDR3 protein once. The sample yields around 69,000 distinct CDR3 sequences, around 9.6% seen once. The sample belongs to a study of neurological immune-mediated disorders. V was clipped by 0 bases and J by 4 bases, with 13 bases between them. Germline lookup yields CDR1 SGHRS and CDR2 YFSETQ. The CDR3 is 16 residues long. Time point meaning: longitudinal time-point 1 (baseline).

V gene TRBV5-1 combines with J gene TRBJ2-2; D not resolved. This clonotype was obtained from a man under 40 in good health. Source material: PBMCs. CDR3 amino acids: CASSLELGFTTGELFF. The CDR3, as DNA: TGCGCCAGCAGCTTGGAGCTCGGTTTCACCACCGGGGAGCTGTTTTTT.